Below, 18 T cell receptor beta chains from the same sample are listed, as sequenced in a study of T-cell memory formation after mild COVID-19. A single record per CDR3 protein comes from TCRdb applying MiXCR to the 5' RACE reads. The table lists some 150,000 distinct CDR3 sequences, around 5.8% of them singletons. Sequenced material: PBMCs or a T cell subset sorted from them (not recorded which). These receptors originate from an adult woman who had mild COVID-19 (a few samples of this study predate the infection). Cell type and time point are not known.

The chain has TRBV3-1 and TRBJ1-1; 10 nucleotides line up with TRBD1. Germline trimming cut 2 bases from V and 5 bases from J; bases unmatched to any gene: 14. CDR1 is LGHDT, CDR2 YNNKEL, per germline (reference sequence). This CDR3 has 18 residues. Here the CDR3 reads CASSQFRGTGETVTEAFF. CDR3 coding DNA: TGTGCCAGCAGCCAATTCCGGGGGACAGGGGAAACGGTAACTGAAGCTTTCTTT.

This clonotype has ten or more counts. J is TRBJ2-3 and V is TRBV27; TRBD2 matches 9 bases. The CDR3 has 16 amino acids. V was pared by 0 bases and J by 8 bases, with 9 bases of the junction left unmatched. The V gene's germline CDR1 is MNHEY and CDR2 SMNVEV (reference sequence). The CDR3, as DNA: TGTGCCAGCAGTTTATCGTTGGCGGGGGGGCCGGGTACGCAGTATTTT. It translates to CASSLSLAGGPGTQYF.

As regards this clonotype: A much bigger clone sits one base away, suggesting this may be a read error. The genes are TRBV7-6 and TRBJ2-1; no clear D gene. V shed 2 bases and J shed 3 bases, with 11 bases lying between them. CDR3 length equals 15 residues. The germline CDR1 and CDR2 sequences are SGHVS and FNYEAQ. The CDR3 DNA reads TGTGCCAGCAGCTTAATACAGAGCTTCTACAATGAGCAGTTCTTC. Residues: CASSLIQSFYNEQFF.

The rearrangement uses TRBV7-2 and TRBJ2-5; no firm D call. From germline, CDR1 is SGHTA and CDR2 FQGNSA. The CDR3 is made up of 16 amino acids. The germline V and J ends were trimmed by 2 bases and 2 bases, with 15 bases remaining between them. CDR3 DNA: TGTGCCAGCAGCTTAATGGCGCGCAGTTGGCAAGAGACCCAGTACTTC. It yields the protein CASSLMARSWQETQYF.

This clonotype has at least ten counts. CDR3 protein: CASSLRDGEAFF. The CDR3 DNA sequence: TGTGCCAGCAGCCTCCGGGACGGTGAAGCTTTCTTT. The chain links TRBV7-6 to TRBJ1-1; D may be TRBD1 (5 bases). The germline V and J ends were trimmed by 5 bases and 7 bases, with 11 bases remaining between them. The CDR3 runs 12 residues. Germline V gene lookup returns CDR1 SGHVS and CDR2 FNYEAQ.

This clonotype appeared many times. The genes are TRBV5-1 and TRBJ2-1; 9 positions match TRBD1. The junction had 11 bases not matched to a gene; V was cut back by 4 bases and J by 6 bases. The germline CDR1 and CDR2 sequences are SGHRS and YFSETQ. The CDR3 consists of 16 residues. Here the CDR3 DNA reads TGCGCCAGCAGCACCCAGGGACAGGGTATCTTCAATGAGCAGTTCTTC. Its protein is CASSTQGQGIFNEQFF.

This clonotype was found many times. The chain uses TRBV9 and TRBJ2-3, with D unresolved. Germline V gene data show CDR1 as SGDLS and CDR2 as YYNGEE. The CDR3 covers 15 residues. Between the trimmed V and J ends, which lost 0 bases and 1 base, there was a span of 9 bases. This chain's CDR3 is CASSVVDLRTDTQYF. The CDR3 DNA is TGTGCCAGCAGCGTAGTAGACCTCCGCACAGATACGCAGTATTTT.

In its sample, this clonotype was seen many times. The J gene is TRBJ1-1, the V gene TRBV5-1, with D possibly TRBD1 on 5 matching bases. Looked up from germline, CDR1 is SGHRS and CDR2 is YFSETQ. V lost 1 base and J 10 bases, leaving 11 bases between the germline ends. The CDR3 is 12 amino acids. CDR3 protein: CASSLYGTGAFF. The CDR3, as DNA: TGCGCCAGCAGCTTGTATGGGACCGGAGCTTTCTTT. The complete variable domain, with remaining parts taken from reference TRBV5-1 and TRBJ1-1, reads KAGVTQTPRYLIKTRGQQVTLSCSPISGHRSVSWYQQTPGQGLQFLFEYFSETQRNKGNFPGRFSGRQFSNSRSEMNVSTLELGDSALYLCASSLYGTGAFFGQGTRLTVV.

This clonotype was picked up many times. The V gene is TRBV29-1, the J gene TRBJ2-7, with TRBD2 matching 7 bases. CDR3 size: 13 residues. V shed 5 bases and J 2 bases; nucleotides not matched to a gene: 6. Per germline, CDR1 SQVTM and CDR2 ANQGSEA. The CDR3 DNA reads TGCAGCGTTCTCAGCGGGGTGACCTACGAGCAGTACTTC. Its translation is CSVLSGVTYEQYF.

This clonotype came up a few times. The gene calls are TRBV5-1 and TRBJ2-3; TRBD2 matches at 7 bases. J was trimmed by 4 bases and V by 8 bases; bases with no gene match: 13. There are 15 residues in the CDR3. The germline gives CDR1 SGHRS, CDR2 YFSETQ. The CDR3 nucleotides read TGCGCCAGTGAGAAGAACGGGGGGTCCGCAGATACGCAGTATTTT. Amino acid sequence: CASEKNGGSADTQYF.

This clonotype came up a few times. This sequence joins TRBV5-5 and TRBJ2-1; TRBD1 aligns across 9 bases. The V and J ends lost 4 bases and 2 bases, in that order; junction bases with no gene match: 10. This CDR3 comprises 17 residues. Germline lookup yields CDR1 SGHKS and CDR2 YYEKEE (reference sequence). The chain's CDR3 is CASSRGGQGSPYNEQFF. The CDR3 bases are TGTGCCAGCAGCAGGGGGGGACAGGGAAGCCCCTACAATGAGCAGTTCTTC.

At least ten counts were recorded for this clonotype. J is TRBJ2-1 and V is TRBV29-1; D is perhaps TRBD1 (7 bases). V was clipped by 8 bases and J by 5 bases, with 19 bases between them. The CDR3 runs 14 residues. Germline V gene sequence: CDR1 SQVTM, CDR2 ANQGSEA. The chain's CDR3 is CSSRQGGRNNEQFF. The CDR3, as DNA: TGCAGCTCCCGCCAGGGGGGCCGGAACAATGAGCAGTTCTTC.

This clonotype was recorded many times. The chain combines TRBV29-1 with TRBJ2-3; D not resolved. CDR1 is SQVTM, CDR2 ANQGSEA, per germline. The ends were cut back, 4 bases at V and 4 bases at J, with 0 bases in the middle. The CDR3 has 9 residues. The CDR3 protein is CSVADTQYF. The DNA for the CDR3 is TGCAGCGTTGCAGATACGCAGTATTTT.

The table lists this clonotype with many counts. The V call is TRBV20-1, the J call TRBJ2-3; 11 bases line up with TRBD2. CDR1 and CDR2 (germline): DFQATT, SNEGSKA (reference sequence). The CDR3 has 14 amino acids. V shed 7 bases, J shed 1 base, and the junction held 4 bases outside the gene matches. CDR3 coding DNA: TGCAGTGGCTTAGCGGGGGGGCGCACAGATACGCAGTATTTT. Translated: CSGLAGGRTDTQYF.

The V and J genes are TRBV27 and TRBJ2-1; 13 bases are a match to TRBD2. With 5 bases clipped from V and 3 bases from J, the junction kept 4 bases outside the gene matches. The CDR3 sequence is 16 residues long. Germline V gene sequence: CDR1 MNHEY, CDR2 SMNVEV (reference sequence). CDR3 sequence: CASSGTSGEIYNEQFF. The CDR3, as DNA: TGTGCCAGCAGTGGGACTAGCGGGGAAATCTACAATGAGCAGTTCTTC.

The chain combines TRBV18 with TRBJ2-1, with 9 bases identical to TRBD1. The CDR3 is 15 amino acids. Germline CDR1 reads KGHSH; CDR2 reads LQKENI. V was pared by 3 bases and J by 6 bases, with 6 bases of the junction left unmatched. This CDR3 reads CASSPGDRVFNEQFF. In nucleotides, the CDR3 is TGTGCCAGCTCACCTGGGGACAGGGTTTTCAATGAGCAGTTCTTC.

This clonotype was seen at least ten times. V is TRBV12-3 or TRBV12-4 and J is TRBJ2-7; 9 bases line up with TRBD1. After removal of 9 bases from V and 4 bases from J, the junction contained 10 bases not matched to a gene. The CDR3 covers 14 residues. CDR3 in DNA: TGTGCCAGTACCCCCGGGACAGGGATGTACGAGCAGTACTTC. This encodes CASTPGTGMYEQYF.

The chain links TRBV5-8 to TRBJ2-5; D is ambiguous. The CDR3 consists of 12 residues. V was pared by 0 bases and J by 11 bases, with 11 bases between. Germline V gene data show CDR1 as SGHTS and CDR2 as YDEGEE. DNA of the CDR3: TGTGCCAGCAGCTTGGCCAGGAGAACTCAGTACTTC. Residues: CASSLARRTQYF.